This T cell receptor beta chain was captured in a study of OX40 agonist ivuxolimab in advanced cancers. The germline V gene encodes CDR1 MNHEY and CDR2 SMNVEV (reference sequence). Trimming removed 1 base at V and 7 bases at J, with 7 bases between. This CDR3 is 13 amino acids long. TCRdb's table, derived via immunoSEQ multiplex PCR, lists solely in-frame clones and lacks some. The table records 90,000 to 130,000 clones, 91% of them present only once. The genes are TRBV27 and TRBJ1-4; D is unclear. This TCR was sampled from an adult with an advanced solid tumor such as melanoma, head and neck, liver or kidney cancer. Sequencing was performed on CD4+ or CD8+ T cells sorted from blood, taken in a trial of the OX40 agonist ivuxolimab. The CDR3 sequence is CASSLLGFEKLFF. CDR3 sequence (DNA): TGTGCCAGCAGTTTATTGGGGTTTGAAAAACTGTTTTTT.